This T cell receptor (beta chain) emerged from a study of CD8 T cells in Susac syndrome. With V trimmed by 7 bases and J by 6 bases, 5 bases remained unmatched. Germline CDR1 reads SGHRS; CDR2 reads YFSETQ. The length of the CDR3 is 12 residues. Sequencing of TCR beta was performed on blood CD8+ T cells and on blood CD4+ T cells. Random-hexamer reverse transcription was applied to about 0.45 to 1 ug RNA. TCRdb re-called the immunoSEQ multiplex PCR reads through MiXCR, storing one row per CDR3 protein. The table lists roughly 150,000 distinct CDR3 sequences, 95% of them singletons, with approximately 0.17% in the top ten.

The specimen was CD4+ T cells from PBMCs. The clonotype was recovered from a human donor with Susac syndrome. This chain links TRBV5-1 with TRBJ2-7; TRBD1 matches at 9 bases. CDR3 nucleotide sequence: TGCGCCAGCGCACAACAGGGGGCCGAGCAGTACTTC. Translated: CASAQQGAEQYF. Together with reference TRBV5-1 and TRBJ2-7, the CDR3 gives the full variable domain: KAGVTQTPRYLIKTRGQQVTLSCSPISGHRSVSWYQQTPGQGLQFLFEYFSETQRNKGNFPGRFSGRQFSNSRSEMNVSTLELGDSALYLCASAQQGAEQYFGPGTRLTVT.